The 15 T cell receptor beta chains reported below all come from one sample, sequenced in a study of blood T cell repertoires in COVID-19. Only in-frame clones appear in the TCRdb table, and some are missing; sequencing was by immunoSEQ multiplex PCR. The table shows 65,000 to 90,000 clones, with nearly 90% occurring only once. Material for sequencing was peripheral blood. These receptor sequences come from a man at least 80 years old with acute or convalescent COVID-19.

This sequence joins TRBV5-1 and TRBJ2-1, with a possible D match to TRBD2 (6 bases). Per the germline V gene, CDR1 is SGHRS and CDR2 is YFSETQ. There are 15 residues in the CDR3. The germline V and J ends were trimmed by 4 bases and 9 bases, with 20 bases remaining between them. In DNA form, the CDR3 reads TGCGCCAGCAGCCGCGACCTTGATACGGAGGGTGAGCAGTTCTTC. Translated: CASSRDLDTEGEQFF.

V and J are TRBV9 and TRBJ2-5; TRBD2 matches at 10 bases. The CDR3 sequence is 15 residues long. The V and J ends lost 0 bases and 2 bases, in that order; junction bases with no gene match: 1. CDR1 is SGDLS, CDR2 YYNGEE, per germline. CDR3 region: CASSVASGRQETQYF. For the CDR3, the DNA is TGTGCCAGCAGCGTAGCTAGCGGGAGACAAGAGACCCAGTACTTC.

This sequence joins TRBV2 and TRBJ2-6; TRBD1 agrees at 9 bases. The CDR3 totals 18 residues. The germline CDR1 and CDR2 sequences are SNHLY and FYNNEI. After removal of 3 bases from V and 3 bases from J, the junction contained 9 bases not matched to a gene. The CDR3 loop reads CASSDLQGASGGANVLTF. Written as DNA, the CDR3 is TGTGCCAGCAGTGATTTACAGGGGGCAAGCGGTGGGGCCAACGTCCTGACTTTC.

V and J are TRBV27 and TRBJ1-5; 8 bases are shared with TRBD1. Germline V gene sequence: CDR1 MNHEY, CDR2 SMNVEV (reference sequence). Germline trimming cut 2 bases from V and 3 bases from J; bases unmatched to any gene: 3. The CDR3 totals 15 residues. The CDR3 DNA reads TGTGCCAGCAGTTTAACAGGGGGGGTCAATCAGCCCCAGCATTTT. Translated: CASSLTGGVNQPQHF.

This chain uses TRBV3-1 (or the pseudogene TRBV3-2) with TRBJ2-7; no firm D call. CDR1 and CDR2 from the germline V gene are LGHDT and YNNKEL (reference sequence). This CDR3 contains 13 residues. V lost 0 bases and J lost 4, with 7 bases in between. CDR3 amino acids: CASSQEWQYEQYF. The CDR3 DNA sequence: TGTGCCAGCAGCCAAGAGTGGCAGTACGAGCAGTACTTC.

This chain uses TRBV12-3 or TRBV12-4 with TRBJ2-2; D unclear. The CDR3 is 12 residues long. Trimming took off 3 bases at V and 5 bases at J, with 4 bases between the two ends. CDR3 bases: TGTGCCAGCAGTTTCTATACCGGGGAGCTGTTTTTT. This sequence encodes CASSFYTGELFF.

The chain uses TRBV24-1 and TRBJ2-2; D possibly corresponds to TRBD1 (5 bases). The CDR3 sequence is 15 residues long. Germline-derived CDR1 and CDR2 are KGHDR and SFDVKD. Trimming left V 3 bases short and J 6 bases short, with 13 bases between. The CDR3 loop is CATSDPGDSAGELFF. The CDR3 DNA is TGTGCCACCAGTGATCCCGGAGACAGTGCCGGGGAGCTGTTTTTT.

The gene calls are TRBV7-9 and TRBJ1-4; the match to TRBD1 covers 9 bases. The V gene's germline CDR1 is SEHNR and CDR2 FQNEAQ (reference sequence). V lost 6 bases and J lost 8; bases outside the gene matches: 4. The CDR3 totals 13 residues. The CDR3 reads CASSHGQGEKLFF. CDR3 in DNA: TGTGCCAGCAGTCACGGACAGGGGGAAAAACTGTTTTTT. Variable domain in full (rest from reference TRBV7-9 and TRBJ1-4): DTGVSQNPRHKITKRGQNVTFRCDPISEHNRLYWYRQTLGQGPEFLTYFQNEAQLEKSRLLSDRFSAERPKGSFSTLEIQRTEQGDSAMYLCASSHGQGEKLFFGSGTQLSVL.

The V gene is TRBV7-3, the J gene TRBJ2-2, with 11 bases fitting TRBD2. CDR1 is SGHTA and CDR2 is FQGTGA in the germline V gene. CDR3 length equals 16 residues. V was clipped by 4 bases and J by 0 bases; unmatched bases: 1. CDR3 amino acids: CASSWGLAANTGELFF. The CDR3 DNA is TGTGCCAGCAGCTGGGGACTAGCGGCGAACACCGGGGAGCTGTTTTTT.

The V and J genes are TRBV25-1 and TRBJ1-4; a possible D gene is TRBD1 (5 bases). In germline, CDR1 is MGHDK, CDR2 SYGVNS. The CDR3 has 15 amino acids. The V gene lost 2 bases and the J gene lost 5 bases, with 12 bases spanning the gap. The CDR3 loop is CASSERGNTNEKLFF. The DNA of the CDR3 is TGTGCCAGCAGTGAAAGGGGTAATACGAATGAAAAACTGTTTTTT.

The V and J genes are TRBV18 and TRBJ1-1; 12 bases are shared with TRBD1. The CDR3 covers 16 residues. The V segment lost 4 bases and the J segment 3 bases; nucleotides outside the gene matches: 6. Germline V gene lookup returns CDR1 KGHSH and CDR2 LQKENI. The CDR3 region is CASSRDRGREYTEAFF. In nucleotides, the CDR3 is TGTGCCAGCTCACGGGACAGGGGGCGAGAGTACACTGAAGCTTTCTTT.

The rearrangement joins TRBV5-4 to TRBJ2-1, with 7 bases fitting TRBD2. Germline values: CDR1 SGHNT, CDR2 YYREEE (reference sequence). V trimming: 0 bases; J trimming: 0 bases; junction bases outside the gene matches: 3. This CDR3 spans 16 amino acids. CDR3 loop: CASSLAWGGSYNEQFF. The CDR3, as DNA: TGTGCCAGCAGCTTGGCCTGGGGGGGCTCCTACAATGAGCAGTTCTTC.

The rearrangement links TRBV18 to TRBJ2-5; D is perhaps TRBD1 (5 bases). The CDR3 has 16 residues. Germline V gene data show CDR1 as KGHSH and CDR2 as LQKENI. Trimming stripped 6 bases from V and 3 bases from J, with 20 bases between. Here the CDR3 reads CASSKSGQPMKETQYF. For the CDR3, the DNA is TGTGCCAGCTCGAAGTCAGGGCAGCCAATGAAAGAGACCCAGTACTTC.

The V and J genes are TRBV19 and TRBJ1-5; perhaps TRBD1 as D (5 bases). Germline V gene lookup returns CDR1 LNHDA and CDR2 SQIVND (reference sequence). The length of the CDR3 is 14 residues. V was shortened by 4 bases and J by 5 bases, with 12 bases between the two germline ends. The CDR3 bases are TGTGCCAGTAGTAATCAGGGAGGGCATCAGCCCCAGCATTTT. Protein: CASSNQGGHQPQHF.

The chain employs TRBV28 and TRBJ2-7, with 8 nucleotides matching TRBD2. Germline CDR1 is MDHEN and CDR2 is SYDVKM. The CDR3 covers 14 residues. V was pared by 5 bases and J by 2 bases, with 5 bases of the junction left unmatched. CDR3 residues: CASSTTSVAYEQYF. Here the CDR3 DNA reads TGTGCCAGCAGTACGACTAGCGTGGCCTACGAGCAGTACTTC.